The clone carrying this T cell receptor (beta chain) was seen a few times. Its antigen is undetermined. Trimming cost V 9 bases and J 1 base; bases outside gene matches: 3. The CDR3 runs 14 residues. CDR1 is LNHDA, CDR2 SQIVND, per germline (reference sequence). MiXCR was run by TCRdb on the reads, yielding one entry per CDR3 protein. The table shows 500,000 to 600,000 distinct CDR3 sequences, with 16% occurring only once. The source of the sample is a study of T cell repertoires in cytomegalovirus infection. Study in general: Based on public TCR beta signatures, there were indications of CMV infection and of a matching HLA type.

Broader study findings: Ex vivo responses were dominated by HLA-C-restricted CMV-specific TCR beta clonotypes.

The sample taken for sequencing was CD8+ T cells from PBMCs. V usage is TRBV19 and J usage is TRBJ1-3, with 10 bases lining up with TRBD1. The receptor was isolated from a human donor in good health (CMV status not recorded). Some clones in this sample may be carry-over from other donors' samples. CDR3 region: CASRQGASGNTIYF. The CDR3 bases are TGTGCCAGCCGACAGGGGGCTTCTGGAAACACCATATATTTT.